Below are 21 T cell receptor beta chains sequenced from a single sample in a study of monozygotic twins with inflammatory bowel disease (dated by TCRdb to about 2019). Receptor libraries were prepared by 5' RACE. Sequenced using an Illumina HiSeq 2500. Following reprocessing of the reads by TCRdb, the data hold one row per CDR3 protein sequence and no DNA is available. The sample has fewer than 400,000 distinct CDR3 sequences on record. The ten most abundant clones make up less than 6.5% of the sample. The sample taken for sequencing was blood. Every receptor here comes from a human donor with ulcerative colitis or Crohn's disease, or a healthy co-twin of an affected twin (not recorded which).

The rearrangement uses TRBV11-2 and TRBJ1-5; checking the TCRdb D call of TRBD1 is not possible without DNA. The germline V gene has CDR1 SGHAT and CDR2 FQNNGV. CDR3 length: 16 residues. The CDR3 loop reads CASSPGQGVGNQPQHF.

This chain uses TRBV3-1 with TRBJ1-6; with no DNA, the TCRdb D assignment of TRBD1 cannot be verified. CDR3 length equals 15 residues. Germline loops: CDR1 LGHDT, CDR2 YNNKEL (reference sequence). The CDR3 sequence is CASSQLRGQHSPLHF.

This chain joins TRBV28 and TRBJ1-5. This CDR3 contains 13 residues. Germline V gene sequence: CDR1 MDHEN, CDR2 SYDVKM. CDR3 sequence: CASSPVNNQPEHF.

This rearrangement joins TRBV20-1 to TRBJ1-2; TCRdb picks TRBD1, but there is no DNA to check that call. The CDR3 loop spans 14 amino acids. Per germline, CDR1 DFQATT and CDR2 SNEGSKA (reference sequence). CDR3 sequence reads: CSAEKQGAGYGYTF.

V is TRBV20-1 and J is TRBJ2-3. This CDR3 comprises 15 residues. The germline V gene encodes CDR1 DFQATT and CDR2 SNEGSKA (reference sequence). The CDR3: CSAFSDQILTDTQYF.

The chain carries TRBV7-2 and TRBJ2-7; TCRdb's D call, TRBD2, is unchecked because there is no DNA. CDR3 size: 15 residues. Per the germline V gene, CDR1 is SGHTA and CDR2 is FQGNSA. The CDR3: CASSFSPAYSYEQYF. The complete variable domain, with remaining parts taken from reference TRBV7-2 and TRBJ2-7, reads GAGVSQSPSNKVTEKGKDVELRCDPISGHTALYWYRQSLGQGLEFLIYFQGNSAPDKSGLPSDRFSAERTGGSVSTLTIQRTQQEDSAVYLCASSFSPAYSYEQYFGPGTRLTVT.

The rearrangement uses TRBV20-1 and TRBJ1-5; TCRdb's assignment of TRBD1 cannot be checked, as there is no DNA. Germline CDR1 is DFQATT and CDR2 is SNEGSKA (reference sequence). This CDR3 has 15 amino acids. CDR3 region: CSAKSGTGGFQPQHF.

The chain recombines TRBV7-8 with TRBJ2-5; the D gene TCRdb calls, TRBD1, cannot be checked with no DNA. Germline V gene lookup returns CDR1 SGHVS and CDR2 FQNEAQ. CDR3 length: 14 residues. The CDR3 loop is CASSLMGVQETQYF.

The rearrangement joins TRBV29-1 to TRBJ2-3; TCRdb reports TRBD2, a call that lacks DNA to check it against. Looked up from germline, CDR1 is SQVTM and CDR2 is ANQGSEA. This CDR3 comprises 15 residues. The CDR3 spells CSVGQTGTSGSSQYF.

The chain is built from TRBV6-5 and TRBJ2-3. The CDR3 runs 14 residues. Germline CDR1 reads MNHEY; CDR2 reads SVGAGI. CDR3 region: CASSYQLSTDTQYF.

The chain combines TRBV9 with TRBJ2-7. CDR1 is SGDLS, CDR2 YYNGEE, per germline. CDR3 length: 14 amino acids. The CDR3 is CASSVEGTSYEQYF. The entire variable domain, with the rest obtained from reference TRBV9 and TRBJ2-7, is as follows: DSGVTQTPKHLITATGQRVTLRCSPRSGDLSVYWYQQSLDQGLQFLIQYYNGEERAKGNILERFSAQQFPDLHSELNLSSLELGDSALYFCASSVEGTSYEQYFGPGTRLTVT.

V is TRBV15 and J is TRBJ2-3; TCRdb proposes TRBD2, but this gene call is untestable without DNA. CDR1 LNHNV and CDR2 YYDKDF come from the germline V gene (reference sequence). The CDR3 is 16 amino acids. CDR3 sequence: CATSTLAGTSVDTQYF. The whole variable domain, filled in from reference TRBV15 and TRBJ2-3, reads DAMVIQNPRYQVTQFGKPVTLSCSQTLNHNVMYWYQQKSSQAPKLLFHYYDKDFNNEADTPDNFQSRRPNTSFCFLDIRSPGLGDTAMYLCATSTLAGTSVDTQYFGPGTRLTVL.

The rearrangement joins TRBV7-2 to TRBJ2-1; the D gene TCRdb calls, TRBD2, cannot be checked with no DNA. Germline lookup yields CDR1 SGHTA and CDR2 FQGNSA. The CDR3 is 14 amino acids. CDR3 residues: CASSSWTSGDEQFF.

The chain recombines TRBV19 with TRBJ2-5; TCRdb's D gene call, TRBD1, goes unchecked for lack of DNA. The CDR3 sequence is 15 residues long. Germline V gene data show CDR1 as LNHDA and CDR2 as SQIVND (reference sequence). CDR3 region: CASSAWAPGGETQYF.

The chain combines TRBV10-3 with TRBJ1-5; absent DNA, TCRdb's TRBD1 call cannot be checked. This CDR3 has 14 amino acids. Looked up from germline, CDR1 is ENHRY and CDR2 is SYGVKD. The CDR3 loop is CAISDGGRNQPQHF.

The chain has TRBV15 and TRBJ2-4; absent DNA, TCRdb's TRBD1 call cannot be checked. This CDR3 is 19 amino acids long. Germline assignment: CDR1 LNHNV and CDR2 YYDKDF (reference sequence). The CDR3 loop reads CATSSRGASNILAKNIQYF. The whole variable domain, remainder taken from reference TRBV15 and TRBJ2-4, is DAMVIQNPRYQVTQFGKPVTLSCSQTLNHNVMYWYQQKSSQAPKLLFHYYDKDFNNEADTPDNFQSRRPNTSFCFLDIRSPGLGDTAMYLCATSSRGASNILAKNIQYFGAGTRLSVL.

The chain employs TRBV18 and TRBJ2-1. The CDR3 covers 14 residues. CDR1 KGHSH and CDR2 LQKENI come from the germline V gene. Here the CDR3 reads CASSPRSPNNEQFF.

The chain links TRBV9 to TRBJ2-2. Germline CDR1 is SGDLS and CDR2 is YYNGEE. This CDR3 has 15 residues. The CDR3 sequence is CASSPVRSNTGELFF.

The chain is built from TRBV19 and TRBJ2-1; TCRdb proposes TRBD1, but this gene call is untestable without DNA. The CDR3 extends over 15 amino acids. The germline V gene has CDR1 LNHDA and CDR2 SQIVND (reference sequence). The chain's CDR3 is CASRRGEQTYNEQFF.

V gene TRBV18 combines with J gene TRBJ1-1. Germline V gene data show CDR1 as KGHSH and CDR2 as LQKENI. CDR3 length: 13 residues. The chain's CDR3 is CASSPDRNNEAFF.

The gene calls are TRBV3-1 and TRBJ2-5; there is no DNA to check the TCRdb D call of TRBD2. This CDR3 is 14 amino acids long. Germline V gene sequence: CDR1 LGHDT, CDR2 YNNKEL (reference sequence). The CDR3 spells CASSLLAALGTQYF.